This TCR beta chain was retrieved from a study of T cells in Graves' hyperthyroidism and ophthalmopathy (dated by TCRdb to about 2019). Describing the broader study: Peripheral blood was sampled at the time of initial diagnosis, prior to any treatment. According to the paper, TCR Vbeta CDR3 sequencing was carried out on roughly 130 peripheral blood samples, which came from some 41 ophthalmopathy, about 75 hyperthyroidism and approximately 17 progressor patients. The roughly 94 discovery patients were randomly divided into training and test sets at a 7:3 ratio. Following sampling, methimazole starting at 30 mg daily was given to hyperthyroidism patients, and high-dose intravenous methylprednisolone was given to ophthalmopathy patients. In addition, the study compared T-cell repertoires in thyroid tissue and in blood from roughly 6 Graves' hyperthyroidism patients. A discovery cohort of about a hundred patients, 43 with Graves' ophthalmopathy and over 55 with stable Graves' hyperthyroidism, was used to find distinguishing TCR V-J signatures. Prospective prediction of ophthalmopathy was tested in an independent validation cohort of fewer than 20 hyperthyroidism patients and 17 patients who later progressed to ophthalmopathy.

The TCR beta CDR3 regions were amplified from the RNA transcripts. The TCR CDR3 was subjected to a first round of RT-PCR using the HTBI primer set and the Qiagen OneStep RT-PCR kit. A second multiplex PCR round built the libraries, followed by size selection and purification. Libraries were sequenced paired-end with 100 bp reads on an Illumina HiSeq2000. The authors processed their data as follows. SOAPnuke was used to process the raw data, throwing out any read that contained adapters or uncalled bases, had a mean Phred below 15, or lacked an exact constant-primer or identifier match. High-quality paired reads were merged with COPE v1.2.5, and unique nucleotide sequences were defined as clonotypes. MiTCR v1.1 was used to align clonotypes to the IMGT TRBV, TRBD and TRBJ reference segments. The analysis was restricted to V-J combinations with a frequency above 0.0001, which together covered just over 98% of the repertoires. A TCS score was defined as the ratio between F50 (clonal expansion) and ExV (chaos), using BLOSUM62-based TCRdist between CDR3 peptides within each V-J. Welch's t-statistics and random forest reduced fewer than 550 V-J features to 13, which were used in a naive Bayes classifier (R e1071). The public reads were reprocessed in TCRdb via fastp at Q25 and MiXCR, keeping in-frame beta chains. CDR3 protein sequences are deduplicated, and each keeps its most common genes and DNA. Here the V and J calls rest on TCRdb's processing, not on the authors' analysis. This sample holds 550,000 to 650,000 distinct CDR3 sequences; approximately 14% were observed only once. Of the sample, around 5.4% is held by the ten largest clones.

Reading the germline V gene gives CDR1 MNHEY and CDR2 SVGAGI. From cysteine to phenylalanine, the CDR3 is 16 amino acids long. The only DNA kept is the CDR3, 48 bases in frame from the first base. Trimming accounts for 4 bases at V and 1 base at J, while the number of junction bases matched to no gene is 5. Overall study results and their limits: Most expanded thyroid clonotypes (frequency above 0.001) were also detected in blood, a finding suggesting that blood repertoires may reflect thyroid immune responses. A 13 V-J signature model separated ophthalmopathy from stable hyperthyroidism, with 87.88% sensitivity and roughly 81% specificity in cross-validation and 80%/75% in testing. During validation, the model predicted progression to ophthalmopathy a median of about 6.3 months ahead of onset, with almost 71% sensitivity and more than 72% specificity. Sample size was not statistically predetermined, and investigators were not blinded to group allocation.

The hyperthyroidism patients were between 18 and 65 years old and newly diagnosed, with a disease duration of less than 2 months. Any patient with an uncontrolled infection, another autoimmune disease, pregnancy or lactation was excluded. Diagnoses were established on the basis of clinical symptoms, serum thyroxine and TRAb, thyroid ultrasound, and orbital computed tomography. Blood from progressor patients was drawn when they were first diagnosed with hyperthyroidism, before any ophthalmopathy symptoms appeared. Ficoll-Paque density gradient centrifugation was used to isolate PBMCs from about 10 ml of fresh peripheral blood. Progressor patients were initially diagnosed with Graves' hyperthyroidism and developed ophthalmopathy during follow-up. Total RNA was extracted with Trizol reagent, and quality was checked on an Agilent 2100 Bioanalyzer. Comment on this clonotype: Its recognized antigen is unknown. Base qualities were left out, and no much larger clone turns up one base away.

The TCR comes from a woman aged 30 to 39 with Graves' hyperthyroidism that later progressed to Graves' ophthalmopathy. Sequencing was done on a sample of blood. Recombination joined TRBV6-5 with TRBJ2-4, and 9 junction bases match TRBD1. The nucleotides read TGTGCCAGCAGTTCCTCCGGGACAGGGGCCAAAAACATTCAGTACTTC. Its protein product is CASSSSGTGAKNIQYF.